The 2 T cell receptor beta chains in this list originate from one sample, sequenced in a study of CD8 T cells in ankylosing spondylitis. General study findings and limits: Characteristic of ankylosing spondylitis blood, it appeared, was a TCR beta motif comprising about eight highly homologous variants.

TCRdb reprocessed the 5' RACE reads via MiXCR and lists one record per CDR3 protein. The table has some 840,000 distinct CDR3 sequences, 12% seen once. These TCRs are of unknown antigen specificity. Source material: blood, either unsorted or a sorted T cell fraction (not recorded which). The receptors were gathered from a male donor with ankylosing spondylitis.

The rearrangement joins TRBV6-5 to TRBJ2-7; 10 bases map to TRBD1. Germline CDR1 MNHEY, CDR2 SVGAGI. The V segment lost 3 bases and the J segment 2 bases; nucleotides outside the gene matches: 7. This CDR3 spans 16 amino acids. Here the CDR3 DNA reads TGTGCCAGCAGTTATCGTCTAGGGACAGGGGCCTACGAGCAGTACTTC. Amino acids: CASSYRLGTGAYEQYF.

This rearrangement joins TRBV7-2 to TRBJ2-3; TRBD1 or TRBD2 may be the D gene (6 bases each). The germline V gene has CDR1 SGHTA and CDR2 FQGNSA. V was clipped by 5 bases and J by 1 base, with 19 bases between them. This CDR3 spans 17 amino acids. Here the CDR3 reads CASSKAPYGGRTDTQYF. In nucleotides, the CDR3 is TGTGCCAGCAGCAAAGCCCCCTACGGGGGCCGCACAGATACGCAGTATTTT.